This T cell receptor (beta chain) is from a study of Graves' ophthalmopathy and Graves' hyperthyroidism. Turning to the study itself: Specimen type is peripheral blood, obtained at initial diagnosis before any treatment. Study outcomes and limitations: Blood also contained most of the expanded thyroid clonotypes above 0.001 frequency.

Germline loops: CDR1 MNHNS, CDR2 SASEGT. CDR3 length equals 14 residues. Deletions cut 6 bases from V and 0 bases from J, with 12 bases between. Amplification of the TCR beta CDR3 regions used RNA transcripts (as template). First-round RT-PCR used HTBI primers; second-round multiplex PCR followed. TCRdb processed the multiplex PCR reads anew with MiXCR; each CDR3 protein has one entry. The repertoire has over 500,000 distinct CDR3 sequences, 22% of them found once; the top ten carry about 6.6%. Hyperthyroidism qualified as stable when ophthalmopathy did not develop within 18 months of follow-up. Excluded: other autoimmune disease, uncontrolled infection, pregnancy or lactation. In the case of this clonotype: The antigen remains undetermined.

This chain joins TRBV6-1 and TRBJ2-7; no firm D call. What was sequenced was peripheral blood. The source is a woman between 18 and 29 years old with stable Graves' hyperthyroidism. Some clones in this sample may be carry-over from other donors' samples. The CDR3 nucleotides are TGTGCCAGCAGCCTTGGGGTCTCCTCCTACGAGCAGTACTTC. Translated: CASSLGVSSYEQYF.